The following is a T cell receptor (beta chain) sequence with its context. The antigen is undetermined. The data were produced by immunoSEQ multiplex PCR, yet TCRdb's version contains in-frame clones alone and is incomplete. The table includes tens of thousands of clones, about 94% detected once. This record comes from a study of OX40 agonist ivuxolimab in advanced cancers. Across the study: Patients enrolled in dose escalation were diagnosed with hepatocellular carcinoma, melanoma, renal cell or head and neck cancer. Those enrolled were approximately 83% male, with a mean age of 60 years and ages from about 20 to 85.

Trimming removed 3 bases from V and 5 bases from J; junction bases left unmatched: 7. This CDR3 has 16 amino acids. CDR1 is LGHNA, CDR2 YSLEER, per germline. Findings and caveats of the study: At 0.1 to 3.0 mg/kg and by week 6, clonal expansion occurred in CD4+ and CD8+ blood T cells.

This sequence joins TRBV4-3 and TRBJ2-4, with 10 bases lining up with TRBD2. The sequenced sample was CD4+ or CD8+ T cells sorted from blood, obtained in a trial of the OX40 agonist ivuxolimab. The TCR sequence derives from an adult with an advanced solid tumor such as melanoma, head and neck, liver or kidney cancer. CDR3 in amino acids: CASSHPSGGAENIQYF. The CDR3 nucleotides are TGCGCCAGCAGCCATCCGAGCGGGGGGGCCGAAAACATTCAGTACTTC.